This is a list of T cell receptor beta chains from one sample in a study of identical twins. TCRdb itself ran the 5' RACE reads through MiXCR, one entry per CDR3 protein. Among 400,000 to 550,000 distinct CDR3 sequences listed, around 15% were seen once. The sample was also linked to a second study, of yellow fever vaccine responses in identical twins.

The specimen was CD4+ T cells sorted from blood. The receptors derive from a woman aged 18-29 years in good health. CDR3s include the opening cysteine and the closing phenylalanine or tryptophan. The D gene is left open where the match is weak. Clone size, where shown, is once, few, many, or a class for clones that have expanded.

TRBJ2-3 | . | few | TRBV5-6 | CASSFVGAGDTQYF | TGTGCCAGCAGCTTCGTGGGGGCGGGAGATACGCAGTATTTT
TRBJ2-7 | . | few | TRBV20-1 | CSAPYTSYEQYF | TGCAGTGCTCCCTACACCTCCTACGAGCAGTACTTC
TRBJ1-6 | TRBD1 | . | TRBV20-1 | CSADTGVSSYNSPLHF | TGCAGTGCTGATACAGGGGTTAGCTCCTATAATTCACCCCTCCACTTT
TRBJ2-4 | . | few | TRBV28 | CASSLNEGGNKNIQYF | TGTGCCAGCAGTTTAAATGAAGGCGGCAACAAAAACATTCAGTACTTC
TRBJ1-2 | TRBD1 | . | TRBV7-2 | CASSLLPGQGSNYGYTF | TGTGCCAGCAGCTTGTTACCGGGACAGGGCTCTAACTATGGCTACACCTTC
TRBJ1-5 | TRBD1 | . | TRBV12-3/TRBV12-4 | CASRGQGEQPQHF | TGTGCCAGCAGGGGACAGGGTGAACAGCCCCAGCATTTT
TRBJ2-3 | . | . | TRBV7-2 | CASSLIRGTSTDTQYF | TGTGCCAGCAGCTTAATACGGGGAACTAGCACAGATACGCAGTATTTT
TRBJ2-5 | . | few | TRBV6-5 | CASTETQYF | TGTGCCAGCACCGAGACCCAGTACTTC
TRBJ2-2 | TRBD1 | few | TRBV29-1 | CSVPGTGYAGELFF | TGCAGCGTGCCCGGGACAGGGTATGCCGGGGAGCTGTTTTTT
TRBJ2-5 | TRBD1 | . | TRBV7-2 | CASSYGDRAQETQYF | TGTGCCAGCAGTTACGGGGACAGGGCACAAGAGACCCAGTACTTC
TRBJ2-1 | . | few | TRBV14 | CASSHHDSSGAVAGNEQFF | TGTGCCAGCAGCCACCATGACTCTTCCGGGGCAGTTGCGGGCAATGAGCAGTTCTTC
TRBJ2-7 | . | . | TRBV20-1 | CSARKVASYEQYF | TGCAGTGCGAGGAAGGTTGCTTCCTACGAGCAGTACTTC
TRBJ2-7 | TRBD2 | few | TRBV27 | CASSLSSGIPTYEQYF | TGTGCCAGCAGTTTATCTAGCGGGATCCCTACCTACGAGCAGTACTTC
TRBJ2-3 | TRBD2 | many | TRBV20-1 | CSATRTSGGAVDTQYF | TGCAGTGCTACTCGGACTAGCGGGGGGGCCGTGGATACGCAGTATTTT
TRBJ2-2 | . | few | TRBV5-1 | CASSFVQGTGELFF | TGCGCCAGCAGCTTCGTCCAGGGGACCGGGGAGCTGTTTTTT
TRBJ2-3 | . | few | TRBV29-1 | CSASGTVREDTQYF | TGCAGCGCCTCCGGGACCGTCCGTGAGGATACGCAGTATTTT
TRBJ2-5 | TRBD2 | . | TRBV27 | CASSPGTAGGTQYF | TGTGCCAGCAGTCCGGGGACCGCGGGAGGGACCCAGTACTTC
TRBJ2-7 | . | few | TRBV20-1 | CSARDPPANEQYF | TGCAGTGCTAGAGATCCCCCGGCCAACGAGCAGTACTTC
TRBJ1-1 | TRBD1 | . | TRBV29-1 | CSDWRGLNTEAFF | TGCAGCGACTGGAGGGGGCTGAACACTGAAGCTTTCTTT
TRBJ2-7 | TRBD1 | . | TRBV20-1 | CSARDQTGAVGEQYF | TGCAGTGCTAGAGACCAGACAGGGGCGGTCGGCGAGCAGTACTTC
TRBJ2-2 | . | many | TRBV11-2 | CASRVTAGELFF | TGTGCCAGCAGAGTTACGGCCGGGGAGCTGTTTTTT
TRBJ2-3 | . | many | TRBV20-1 | CSASAADTQYF | TGCAGTGCCTCCGCGGCAGATACGCAGTATTTT
TRBJ1-1 | TRBD1 | . | TRBV6-5 | CASSYRRRGQGAMGAFF | TGTGCCAGCAGTTACCGAAGGAGAGGACAGGGGGCAATGGGTGCTTTCTTT
TRBJ1-5 | . | few | TRBV6-6 | CASRIRTNQPQHF | TGTGCCAGCAGGATTAGGACTAATCAGCCCCAGCATTTT
TRBJ2-7 | TRBD1 | . | TRBV20-1 | CSGTGPHEQYF | TGCAGTGGGACAGGGCCCCACGAGCAGTACTTC
TRBJ2-7 | TRBD1 | few | TRBV30 | CAWTGGYEQYF | TGTGCCTGGACAGGGGGCTACGAGCAGTACTTC
TRBJ2-2 | . | . | TRBV11-2 | CASSTRAGELFF | TGTGCCAGCAGTACGCGTGCCGGGGAGCTGTTTTTT
TRBJ2-3 | . | . | TRBV7-3 | CASSSGLMDTQYF | TGTGCCAGCAGCTCCGGGCTCATGGATACGCAGTATTTT
TRBJ2-7 | TRBD1 | many | TRBV7-9 | CASSPQGQRSYEQYF | TGTGCCAGCAGCCCCCAGGGACAGCGCTCCTACGAGCAGTACTTC
TRBJ2-2 | TRBD1 | few | TRBV24-1 | CATSDLPGQGDAGELFF | TGTGCCACCAGTGACCTCCCGGGACAGGGGGACGCCGGGGAGCTGTTTTTT
TRBJ2-3 | TRBD2 | few | TRBV19 | CASSIAGGSDTQYF | TGTGCCAGTAGTATAGCGGGAGGATCAGATACGCAGTATTTT
TRBJ2-1 | . | many | TRBV12-3/TRBV12-4 | CASSYYNEQFF | TGTGCCAGCAGTTACTACAATGAGCAGTTCTTC
TRBJ2-2 | . | . | TRBV10-3 | CAISPLTGNTGELFF | TGTGCCATCAGCCCTTTGACAGGGAACACCGGGGAGCTGTTTTTT
TRBJ2-1 | TRBD1 | . | TRBV7-2 | CASSLRTGGFSEQFF | TGTGCCAGCAGCTTAAGGACAGGGGGATTTAGTGAGCAGTTCTTC
TRBJ2-5 | . | few | TRBV5-6 | CASSSVETQYF | TGTGCCAGCAGCTCGGTGGAGACCCAGTACTTC
TRBJ1-1 | TRBD1 | . | TRBV5-1 | CASSLVGTATEAFF | TGCGCCAGCAGCTTGGTGGGGACAGCTACTGAAGCTTTCTTT
TRBJ2-3 | TRBD2 | few | TRBV7-8 | CASSPTGLAGGPDTQYF | TGTGCCAGCAGCCCGACCGGACTAGCGGGAGGGCCAGATACGCAGTATTTT
TRBJ2-3 | TRBD2 | few | TRBV6-2/TRBV6-3 | CASTELAGPSEDTQYF | TGTGCCAGCACCGAACTAGCGGGACCATCAGAAGATACGCAGTATTTT
TRBJ2-1 | . | few | TRBV15 | CATSRVNPGVGEQFF | TGTGCCACCAGCAGAGTAAACCCGGGGGTGGGTGAGCAGTTCTTC
TRBJ2-1 | . | few | TRBV27 | CASSSDNNEQFF | TGTGCCAGCAGTTCCGACAACAATGAGCAGTTCTTC
TRBJ2-1 | . | . | TRBV5-4 | CASSLGLYNNEQFF | TGTGCCAGCAGCTTGGGCCTTTATAACAATGAGCAGTTCTTC
TRBJ2-4 | TRBD1 | . | TRBV29-1 | CSVRGTELAKNIQYF | TGCAGCGTCCGAGGGACAGAACTAGCCAAAAACATTCAGTACTTC
TRBJ2-1 | . | . | TRBV3-1 | CASRDPRDGNEQFF | TGTGCCAGCAGGGACCCCAGGGATGGCAATGAGCAGTTCTTC
TRBJ2-3 | . | many | TRBV7-9 | CASSHSLGHTDTQYF | TGTGCCAGCAGCCATTCCTTAGGCCACACAGATACGCAGTATTTT
TRBJ2-1 | . | few | TRBV11-1 | CASNSGADYNEQFF | TGTGCCAGCAACTCCGGGGCGGACTACAATGAGCAGTTCTTC
TRBJ2-7 | . | . | TRBV15 | CATSARKSSYEQYF | TGTGCCACCAGCGCCCGGAAGTCTTCCTACGAGCAGTACTTC
TRBJ2-2 | . | few | TRBV7-2 | CASSLGLAFGELFF | TGTGCCAGCAGCTTAGGGTTAGCGTTCGGGGAGCTGTTTTTT
TRBJ2-1 | TRBD2 | many | TRBV5-1 | CASSLGVLAGTNEQFF | TGCGCCAGCAGCTTGGGGGTCCTAGCGGGAACCAATGAGCAGTTCTTC
TRBJ2-7 | . | . | TRBV10-1 | CASSPKRGWAEQYF | TGCGCCAGCAGCCCGAAAAGAGGGTGGGCCGAGCAGTACTTC
TRBJ2-1 | . | few | TRBV24-1 | CATSSRPPLYEQFF | TGTGCCACCAGTTCGCGGCCCCCACTATATGAGCAGTTCTTC